The sample holds a few counts of the clone carrying this T cell receptor (beta chain). Its cognate antigen is unknown. Germline V gives CDR1 DFQATT, CDR2 SNEGSKA (reference sequence). The CDR3 extends over 13 amino acids. The PCR template was genomic DNA. A primer set of 30 forward and 13 reverse primers amplified the CDR3. TCRdb redid the calling of the multiplex PCR reads with MiXCR, one entry per CDR3 protein. Here the sample spans around 300,000 distinct CDR3 sequences, around 47% being singletons. The entry originates in a study of type 1 and type 2 diabetes patients. General observations from the study: Some HECs seen only in T1D might also appear in more T2D or control samples. Type 2 diabetes and control samples shared highly correlated V and J usage, averaging about 0.97.

The chain combines TRBV20-1 with TRBJ1-3; TRBD1 matches at 10 bases. This TCR derives from a man between 18 and 35 years old with type 2 diabetes. Sequences were obtained from peripheral blood mononuclear cells (PBMCs). CDR3 amino acids: CSAGDRGTNTIYF. The CDR3 DNA reads TGCAGCGCGGGGGACAGGGGAACAAACACCATATATTTT.